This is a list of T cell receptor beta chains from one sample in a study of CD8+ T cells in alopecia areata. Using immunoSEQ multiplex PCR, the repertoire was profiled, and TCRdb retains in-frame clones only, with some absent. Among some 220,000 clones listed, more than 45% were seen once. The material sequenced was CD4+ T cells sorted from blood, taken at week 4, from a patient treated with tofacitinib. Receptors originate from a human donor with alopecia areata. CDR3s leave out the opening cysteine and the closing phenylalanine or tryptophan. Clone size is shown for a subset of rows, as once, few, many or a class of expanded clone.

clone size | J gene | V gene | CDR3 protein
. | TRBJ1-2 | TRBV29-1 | IARRDRNYGYT
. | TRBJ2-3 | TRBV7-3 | ASSSGWITDTQY
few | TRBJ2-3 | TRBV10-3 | AIKKGQEGTDTQY
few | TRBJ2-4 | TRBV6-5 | ASSRGASAKNIQY
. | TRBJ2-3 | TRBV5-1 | ASSLEAGEGRTQY
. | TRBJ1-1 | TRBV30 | AWAIAGGTEAF
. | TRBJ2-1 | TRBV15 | ATSRGTSGGLYNEQF
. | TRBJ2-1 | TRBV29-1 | SVELAGTNEQF
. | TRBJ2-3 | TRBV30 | AWSRRGRGTDTQY
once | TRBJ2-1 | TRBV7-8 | ASSLRPSGLYNEQF